The rows below give T cell receptor beta chains drawn from one sample of a study of cytomegalovirus exposure and HLA in healthy donors. The table came from immunoSEQ multiplex PCR; TCRdb's copy has only in-frame clones and leaves some out. The sample records roughly 120,000 clones, 55% to 75% being singletons. Material for sequencing was PBMCs. These receptors originate from a woman between 40 and 50 years old in good health and CMV-seropositive. Each CDR3 is given with its conserved first and last residue. Each record gives: J gene, V gene, CDR3 protein.

TRBJ1-2 TRBV6-1 CASSVGDRGDGYTF
TRBJ2-1 TRBV19 CASSIYTGVVDEQFF
TRBJ2-2 TRBV7-9 CASSFTGTGPTGELFF
TRBJ2-1 TRBV9 CASSQEGGQGAEQFF
TRBJ1-2 TRBV7-6 CASSSMTGTYGYTF
TRBJ1-2 TRBV6-4 CASSDQGRNGYTF
TRBJ1-1 TRBV19 CASRMGAAEAFF
TRBJ1-2 TRBV7-9 CASSSGQGYGYTF
TRBJ2-5 TRBV7-6 CASSSPSQTQYF
TRBJ1-6 TRBV25-1 CASSDRRGPSPLHF
TRBJ2-1 TRBV6-5 CASSVRYNEQFF
TRBJ2-7 TRBV2 CASRTGTTTYEQYF
TRBJ1-1 TRBV5-1 CASSQDIPAEAFF
TRBJ2-3 TRBV5-6 CASSSRQEYTDTQYF
TRBJ2-1 TRBV5-4 CASSSPTSGPHNEQFF
TRBJ1-2 TRBV5-4 CASSGDTYGYTF
TRBJ2-6 TRBV9 CARREGAESGANVLTF